This entry describes one T cell receptor (beta chain). The sample belongs to a study of CD8 T cells in Susac syndrome. The CDR3 has 14 residues. Losses at the gene ends were 4 bases for V and 8 bases for J; bases not matched to a gene: 7. CDR1 and CDR2 (germline): SEHNR, FQNEAQ (reference sequence). When the RNA was reverse transcribed, random hexamers were used with an input of roughly 0.45 to 1 ug. It was immunoSEQ multiplex PCR that amplified TCR beta CDR3 across 54 Vbeta and 13 Jbeta. TCRdb re-called the immunoSEQ multiplex PCR reads with MiXCR, one entry per CDR3 protein. The sample contains about 130,000 distinct CDR3 sequences, around 91% of which appear only once.

This chain joins TRBV7-9 and TRBJ2-1, with TRBD2 identical over 8 bases. Sequencing was carried out using CD8+ T cells from PBMCs. This TCR came from a human donor with multiple sclerosis. CDR3 region: CASSSGSGIDEQFF. The CDR3 nucleotides read TGTGCCAGCAGCTCTGGTAGCGGGATCGATGAGCAGTTCTTC.